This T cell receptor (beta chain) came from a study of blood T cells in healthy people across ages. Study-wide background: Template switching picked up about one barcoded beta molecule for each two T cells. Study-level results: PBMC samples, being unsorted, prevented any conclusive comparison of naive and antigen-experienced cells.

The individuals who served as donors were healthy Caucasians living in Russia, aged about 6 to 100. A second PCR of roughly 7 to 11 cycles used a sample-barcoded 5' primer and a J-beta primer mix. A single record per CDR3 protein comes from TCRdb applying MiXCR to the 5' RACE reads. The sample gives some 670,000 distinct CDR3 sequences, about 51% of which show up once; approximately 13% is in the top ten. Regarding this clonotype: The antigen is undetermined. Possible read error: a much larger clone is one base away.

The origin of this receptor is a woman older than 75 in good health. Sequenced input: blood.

CDR3 DNA sequence: TGCAGGGCTCCAGGGGGTGGACATGAGCAGTTCTTC. It translates to CRAPGGGHEQFF. This chain uses TRBV20-1 with TRBJ2-1, with TRBD1 identical over 7 bases. The CDR3 sequence is 12 residues long. Germline V gene lookup returns CDR1 DFQATT and CDR2 SNEGSKA (reference sequence).